The 5 T cell receptor beta chains listed next were all sequenced from one sample in a study of beta chain features in type 1 diabetes. The sequenced template was cDNA made from the entire isolated RNA. Profiled with immunoSEQ multiplex PCR; TCRdb holds only in-frame clones, not every one. Of more than 300,000 clones listed, 10% to 15% are singletons. Input material: naive CD4+ T cells from blood. The receptors derive from a man aged 18-30 years in good health.

In its sample, this clone was seen a few times. The V call is TRBV4-1, the J call TRBJ2-1; 9 positions match TRBD1. Germline lookup yields CDR1 MGHRA and CDR2 YSYEKL. There are 18 residues in the CDR3. With 1 base clipped from V and 3 bases from J, the junction kept 10 bases outside the gene matches. CDR3 coding DNA: TGCGCCAGCAGCCAAGTCCGACGGGGACAGGGACGCTACAATGAGCAGTTCTTC. Its translation is CASSQVRRGQGRYNEQFF.

In its sample, this clone was seen a few times. The chain employs TRBV28 and TRBJ1-2, with TRBD1 as a possible D gene (5 bases). Per germline, CDR1 MDHEN and CDR2 SYDVKM. This CDR3 region has 15 residues. V dropped 3 bases and J dropped 5 bases, with 16 bases sitting between them. CDR3 region: CASSFPGHSLYGYTF. The CDR3 nucleotides are TGTGCCAGCAGTTTCCCTGGACATTCCCTTTATGGCTACACCTTC.

This chain uses TRBV7-3 with TRBJ2-7; 9 nucleotides align to TRBD1. Germline V gives CDR1 SGHTA, CDR2 FQGTGA. After removal of 5 bases from V and 3 bases from J, the junction contained 5 bases not matched to a gene. CDR3 length: 14 amino acids. The CDR3 here is CASSQDRGNYEQYF. The CDR3 DNA reads as TGTGCCAGCAGCCAGGACAGGGGCAACTACGAGCAGTACTTC.

Note on this clone: This CDR3 is also generated by other DNA sequences in the sample. The chain combines TRBV30 with TRBJ1-1, with D unresolved. Germline lookup yields CDR1 GTSNPN and CDR2 SVGIG (reference sequence). Between the trimmed V and J ends, which lost 0 bases and 6 bases, there was a span of 5 bases. The CDR3 has 11 residues. CDR3: CAWSVRAEAFF. In DNA form, the CDR3 reads TGTGCCTGGAGTGTACGGGCTGAAGCTTTCTTT.

The table lists this clone with a few counts. The gene calls are TRBV19 and TRBJ2-5; D perhaps matches TRBD1 (5 bases). The CDR3 consists of 13 residues. Trimming cost V 4 bases and J 5 bases, with 11 bases left between them. CDR1 is LNHDA and CDR2 is SQIVND in the germline V gene (reference sequence). CDR3 bases: TGTGCCAGTAGTAAAGGCAGGGCGGAGACCCAGTACTTC. Amino acids: CASSKGRAETQYF. Drawing the rest from reference TRBV19 and TRBJ2-5, the complete variable domain is DGGITQSPKYLFRKEGQNVTLSCEQNLNHDAMYWYRQDPGQGLRLIYYSQIVNDFQKGDIAEGYSVSREKKESFPLTVTSAQKNPTAFYLCASSKGRAETQYFGPGTRLLVL.